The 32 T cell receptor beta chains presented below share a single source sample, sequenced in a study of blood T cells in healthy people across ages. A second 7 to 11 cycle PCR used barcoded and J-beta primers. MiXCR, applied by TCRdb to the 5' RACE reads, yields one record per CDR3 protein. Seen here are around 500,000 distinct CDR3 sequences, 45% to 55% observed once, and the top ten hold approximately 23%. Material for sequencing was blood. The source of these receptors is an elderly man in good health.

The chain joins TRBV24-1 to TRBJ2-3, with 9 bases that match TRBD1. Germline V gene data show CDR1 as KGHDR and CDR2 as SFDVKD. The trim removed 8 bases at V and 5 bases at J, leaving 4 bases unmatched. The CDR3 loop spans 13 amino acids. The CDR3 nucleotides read TGTGCCACCAAACAGGGGGCTGGAGATACGCAGTATTTT. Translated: CATKQGAGDTQYF.

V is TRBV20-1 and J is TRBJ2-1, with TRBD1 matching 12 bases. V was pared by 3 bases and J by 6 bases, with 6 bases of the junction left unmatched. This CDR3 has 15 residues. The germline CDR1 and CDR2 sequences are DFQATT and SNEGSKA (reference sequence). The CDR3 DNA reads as TGCAGTGCTAGTCAAGGGACAGGGGGCTTCAATGAGCAGTTCTTC. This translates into CSASQGTGGFNEQFF.

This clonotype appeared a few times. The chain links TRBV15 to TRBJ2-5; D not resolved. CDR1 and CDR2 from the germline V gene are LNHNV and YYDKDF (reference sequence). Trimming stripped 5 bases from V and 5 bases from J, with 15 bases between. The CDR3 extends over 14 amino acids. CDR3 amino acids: CATSGPSLWETQYF. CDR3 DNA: TGTGCCACCAGCGGACCCTCCCTATGGGAGACCCAGTACTTC.

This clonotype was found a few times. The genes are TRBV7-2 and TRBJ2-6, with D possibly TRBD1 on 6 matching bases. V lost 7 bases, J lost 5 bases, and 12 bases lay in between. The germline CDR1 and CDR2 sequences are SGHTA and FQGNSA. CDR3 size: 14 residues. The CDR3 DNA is TGTGCCAGCAACACAGGGTTTAGGGCCAACGTCCTGACTTTC. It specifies CASNTGFRANVLTF.

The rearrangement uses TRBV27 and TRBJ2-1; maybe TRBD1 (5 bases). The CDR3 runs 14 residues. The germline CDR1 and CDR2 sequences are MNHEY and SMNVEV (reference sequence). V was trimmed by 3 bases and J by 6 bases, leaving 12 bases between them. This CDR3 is CASSFLGQGNEQFF. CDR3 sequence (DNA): TGTGCCAGCAGTTTCCTAGGGCAGGGCAATGAGCAGTTCTTC.

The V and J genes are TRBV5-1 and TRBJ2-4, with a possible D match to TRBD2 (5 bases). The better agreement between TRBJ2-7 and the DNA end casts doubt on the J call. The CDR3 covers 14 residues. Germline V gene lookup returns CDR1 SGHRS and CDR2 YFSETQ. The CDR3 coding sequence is TGCGCCAGCAGCTTGGCGTTATCGGGGAGCGAGCAGTACTTC. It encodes CASSLALSGSEQYF.

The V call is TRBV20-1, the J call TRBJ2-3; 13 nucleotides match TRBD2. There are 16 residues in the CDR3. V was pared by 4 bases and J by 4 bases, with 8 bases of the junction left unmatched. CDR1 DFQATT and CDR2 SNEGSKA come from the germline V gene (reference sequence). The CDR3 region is CSANSGLAGVSDTQYF. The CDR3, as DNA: TGCAGTGCTAACTCCGGACTAGCGGGAGTCTCAGATACGCAGTATTTT.

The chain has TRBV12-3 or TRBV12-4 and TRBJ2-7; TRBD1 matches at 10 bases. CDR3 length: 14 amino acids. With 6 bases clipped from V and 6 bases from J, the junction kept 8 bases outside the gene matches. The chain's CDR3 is CASRSWDRGSEQYF. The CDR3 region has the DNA TGTGCCAGCAGATCCTGGGACAGGGGCTCCGAGCAGTACTTC.

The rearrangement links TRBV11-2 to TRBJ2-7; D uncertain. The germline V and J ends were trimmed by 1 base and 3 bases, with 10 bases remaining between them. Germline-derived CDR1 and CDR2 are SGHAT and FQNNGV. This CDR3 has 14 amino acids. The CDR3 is CASSLGIAFYEQYF. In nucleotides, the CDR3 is TGTGCCAGCAGCTTAGGGATTGCCTTCTACGAGCAGTACTTC.

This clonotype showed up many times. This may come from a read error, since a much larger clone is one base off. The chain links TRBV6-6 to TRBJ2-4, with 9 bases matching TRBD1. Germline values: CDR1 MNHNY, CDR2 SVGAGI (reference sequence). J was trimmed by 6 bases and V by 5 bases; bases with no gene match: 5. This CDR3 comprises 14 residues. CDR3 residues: CASSAGTGLNIQYF. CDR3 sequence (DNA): TGTGCCAGCAGTGCCGGGACAGGGTTAAACATTCAGTACTTC.

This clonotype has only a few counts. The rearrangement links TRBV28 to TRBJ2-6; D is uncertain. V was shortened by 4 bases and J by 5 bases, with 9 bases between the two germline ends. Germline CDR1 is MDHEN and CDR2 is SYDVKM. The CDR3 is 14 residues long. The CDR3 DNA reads TGTGCCAGCAGTTCGCCCAGACGGGCCAACGTCCTGACTTTC. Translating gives CASSSPRRANVLTF. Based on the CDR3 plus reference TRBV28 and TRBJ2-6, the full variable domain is DVKVTQSSRYLVKRTGEKVFLECVQDMDHENMFWYRQDPGLGLRLIYFSYDVKMKEKGDIPEGYSVSREKKERFSLILESASTNQTSMYLCASSSPRRANVLTFGAGSRLTVL.

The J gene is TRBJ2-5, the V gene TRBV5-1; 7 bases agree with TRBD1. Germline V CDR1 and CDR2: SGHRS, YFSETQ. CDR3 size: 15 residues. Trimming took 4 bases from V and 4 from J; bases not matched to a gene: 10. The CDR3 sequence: CASSPTGLGSETQYF. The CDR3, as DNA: TGCGCCAGCAGCCCGACAGGGTTAGGGTCAGAGACCCAGTACTTC.

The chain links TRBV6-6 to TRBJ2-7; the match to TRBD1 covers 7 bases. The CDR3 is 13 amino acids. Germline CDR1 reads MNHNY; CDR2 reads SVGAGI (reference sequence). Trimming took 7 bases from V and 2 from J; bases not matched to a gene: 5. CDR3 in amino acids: CASTLTGTYEQYF. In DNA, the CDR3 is TGTGCCAGCACCTTGACAGGGACCTACGAGCAGTACTTC.

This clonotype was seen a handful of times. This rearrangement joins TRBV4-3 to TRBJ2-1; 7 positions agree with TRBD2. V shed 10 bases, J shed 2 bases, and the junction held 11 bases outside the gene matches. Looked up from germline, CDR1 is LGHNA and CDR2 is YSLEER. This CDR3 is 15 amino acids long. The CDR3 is CATGGLGGTYNEQFF. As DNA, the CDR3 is TGCGCCACGGGAGGCCTCGGGGGAACCTACAATGAGCAGTTCTTC.

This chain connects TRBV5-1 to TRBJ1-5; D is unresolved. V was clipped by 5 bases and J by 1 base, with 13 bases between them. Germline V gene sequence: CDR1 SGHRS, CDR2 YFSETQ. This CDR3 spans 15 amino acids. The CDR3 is CASRPRPASNQPQHF. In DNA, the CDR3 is TGCGCCAGCAGACCAAGGCCCGCCAGCAATCAGCCCCAGCATTTT.

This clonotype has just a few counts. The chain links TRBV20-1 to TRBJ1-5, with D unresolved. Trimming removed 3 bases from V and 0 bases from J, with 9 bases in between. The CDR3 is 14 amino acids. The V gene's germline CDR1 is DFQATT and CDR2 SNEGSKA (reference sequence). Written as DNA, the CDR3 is TGCAGTGCTAGCCCAGGCTATAGCAATCAGCCCCAGCATTTT. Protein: CSASPGYSNQPQHF.

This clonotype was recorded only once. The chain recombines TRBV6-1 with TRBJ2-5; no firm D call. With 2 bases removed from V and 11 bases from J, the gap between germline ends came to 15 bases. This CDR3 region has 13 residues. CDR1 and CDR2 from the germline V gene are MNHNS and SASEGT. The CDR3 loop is CASSEYRTNEQYF. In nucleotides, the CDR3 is TGTGCCAGCAGTGAATATAGAACCAATGAGCAGTACTTC.

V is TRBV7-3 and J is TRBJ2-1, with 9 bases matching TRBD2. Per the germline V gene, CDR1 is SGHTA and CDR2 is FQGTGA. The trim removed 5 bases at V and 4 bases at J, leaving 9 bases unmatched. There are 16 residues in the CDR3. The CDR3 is CASSAYTSGLYNEQFF. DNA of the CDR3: TGTGCCAGCAGCGCCTACACTAGCGGGTTATACAATGAGCAGTTCTTC. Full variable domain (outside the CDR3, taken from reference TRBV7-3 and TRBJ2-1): GAGVSQTPSNKVTEKGKYVELRCDPISGHTALYWYRQSLGQGPEFLIYFQGTGAADDSGLPNDRFFAVRPEGSVSTLKIQRTERGDSAVYLCASSAYTSGLYNEQFFGPGTRLTVL.

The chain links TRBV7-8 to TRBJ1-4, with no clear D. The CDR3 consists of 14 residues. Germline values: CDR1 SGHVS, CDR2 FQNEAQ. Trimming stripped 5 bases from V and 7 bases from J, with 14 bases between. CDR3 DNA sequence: TGTGCCAGCAGCCCTAGGCCTCCCGGTGAAAAACTGTTTTTT. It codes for CASSPRPPGEKLFF.

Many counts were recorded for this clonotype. CDR3 bases: TGTGCCAGCAGCGTAGGACAGGGCTATGGCTACACCTTC. This codes for CASSVGQGYGYTF. The chain joins TRBV9 to TRBJ1-2, with 7 bases lining up with TRBD1. CDR3 length equals 13 residues. Germline CDR1 reads SGDLS; CDR2 reads YYNGEE. V dropped 0 bases and J dropped 4; count of bases not matched to a gene: 0. The full variable domain, completed using reference TRBV9 and TRBJ1-2, is DSGVTQTPKHLITATGQRVTLRCSPRSGDLSVYWYQQSLDQGLQFLIQYYNGEERAKGNILERFSAQQFPDLHSELNLSSLELGDSALYFCASSVGQGYGYTFGSGTRLTVV.

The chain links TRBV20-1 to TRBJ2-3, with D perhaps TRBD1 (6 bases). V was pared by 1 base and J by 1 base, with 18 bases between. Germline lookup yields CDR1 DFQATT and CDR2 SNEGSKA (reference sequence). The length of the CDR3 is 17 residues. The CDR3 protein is CSARGTVGELGTDTQYF. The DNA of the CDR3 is TGCAGTGCTAGAGGGACAGTGGGGGAACTTGGCACAGATACGCAGTATTTT.

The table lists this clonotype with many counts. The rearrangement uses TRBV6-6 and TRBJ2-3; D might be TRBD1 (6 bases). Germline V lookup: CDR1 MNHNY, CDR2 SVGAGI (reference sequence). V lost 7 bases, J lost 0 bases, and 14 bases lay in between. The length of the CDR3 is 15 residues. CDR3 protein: CASTPDSASTDTQYF. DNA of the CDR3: TGTGCCAGCACCCCGGACAGTGCTAGCACAGATACGCAGTATTTT.

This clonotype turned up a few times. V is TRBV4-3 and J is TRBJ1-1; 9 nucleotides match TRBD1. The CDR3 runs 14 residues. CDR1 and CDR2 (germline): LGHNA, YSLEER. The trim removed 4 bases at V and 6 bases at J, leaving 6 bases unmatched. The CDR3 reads CASSREQGAAEAFF. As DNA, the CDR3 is TGCGCCAGCAGCCGGGAACAGGGGGCGGCTGAAGCTTTCTTT.

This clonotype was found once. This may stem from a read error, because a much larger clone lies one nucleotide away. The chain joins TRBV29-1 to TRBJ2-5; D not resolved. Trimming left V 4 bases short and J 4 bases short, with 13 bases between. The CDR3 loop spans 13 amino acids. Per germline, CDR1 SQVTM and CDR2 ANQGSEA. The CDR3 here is CSVGGHPGETQYF. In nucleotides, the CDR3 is TGCAGCGTTGGAGGCCACCCGGGAGAGACCCAGTACTTC.

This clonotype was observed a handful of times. In nucleotides, the CDR3 is TGTGCCAGCAGCTTAGGGGCGGGAGCCTACGAGCAGTACTTC. This encodes CASSLGAGAYEQYF. The chain couples TRBV7-2 to TRBJ2-7, with 7 bases lining up with TRBD2. The germline V gene has CDR1 SGHTA and CDR2 FQGNSA. V gave up 1 base and J gave up 2 bases; unmatched junction bases: 2. This CDR3 spans 14 amino acids.

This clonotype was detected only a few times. The CDR3: CSATEGSGRWQETQYF. In nucleotides, the CDR3 is TGCAGTGCCACCGAAGGGAGCGGGAGATGGCAAGAGACCCAGTACTTC. This chain connects TRBV20-1 to TRBJ2-5, with 8 nucleotides matching TRBD2. V lost 6 bases and J lost 2; bases outside the gene matches: 14. Germline V CDR1 and CDR2: DFQATT, SNEGSKA (reference sequence). There are 16 residues in the CDR3.

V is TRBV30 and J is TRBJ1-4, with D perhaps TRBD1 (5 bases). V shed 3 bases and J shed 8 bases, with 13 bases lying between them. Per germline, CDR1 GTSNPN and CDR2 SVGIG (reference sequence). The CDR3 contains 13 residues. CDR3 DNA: TGTGCCTGGAGCGGGAACTCAGGGGAAAAACTGTTTTTT. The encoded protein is CAWSGNSGEKLFF.

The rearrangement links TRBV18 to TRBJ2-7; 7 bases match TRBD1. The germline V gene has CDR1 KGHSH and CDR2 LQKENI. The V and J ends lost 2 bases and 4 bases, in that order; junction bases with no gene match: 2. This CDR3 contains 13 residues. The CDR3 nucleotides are TGTGCCAGCTCACCAGGGACAGAGTACGAGCAGTACTTC. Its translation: CASSPGTEYEQYF.

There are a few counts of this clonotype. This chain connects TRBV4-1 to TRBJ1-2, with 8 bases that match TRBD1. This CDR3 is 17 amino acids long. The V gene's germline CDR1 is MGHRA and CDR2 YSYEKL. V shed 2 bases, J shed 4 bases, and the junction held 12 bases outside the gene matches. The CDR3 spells CASSQSGTGYDGYGYTF. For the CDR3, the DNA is TGCGCCAGCAGCCAAAGCGGGACAGGTTACGATGGCTATGGCTACACCTTC.

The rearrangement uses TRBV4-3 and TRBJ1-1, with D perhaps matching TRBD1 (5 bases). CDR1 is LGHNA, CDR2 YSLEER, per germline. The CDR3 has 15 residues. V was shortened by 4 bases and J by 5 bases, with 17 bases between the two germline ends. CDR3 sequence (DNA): TGCGCCAGCAGCCCACTTAATCTGGGGGGGACTGAAGCTTTCTTT. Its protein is CASSPLNLGGTEAFF.

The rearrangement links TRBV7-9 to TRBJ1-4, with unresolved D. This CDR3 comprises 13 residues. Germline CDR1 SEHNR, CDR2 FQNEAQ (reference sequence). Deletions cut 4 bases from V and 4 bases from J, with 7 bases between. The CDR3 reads CASSSAGNEKLFF. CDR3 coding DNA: TGTGCCAGCAGCTCCGCCGGTAATGAAAAACTGTTTTTT.

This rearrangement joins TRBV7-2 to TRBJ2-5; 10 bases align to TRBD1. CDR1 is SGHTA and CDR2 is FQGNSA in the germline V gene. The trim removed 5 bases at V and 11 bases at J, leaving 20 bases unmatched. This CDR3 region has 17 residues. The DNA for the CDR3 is TGTGCCAGCAGCGTACGTATGGGGACAGGGGTTAGGAATGAGCAGTACTTC. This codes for CASSVRMGTGVRNEQYF.